This T cell receptor (beta chain) was observed in a study of T cell responses to AZD1222 COVID-19 vaccine (dated by TCRdb to the early 2020s). Notes on the research overall: AZD1222 recipients whose second dose came at about 4 weeks and those whose second dose came at about 12 weeks were combined into one group, since spike-specific TCR depth and breadth did not differ between the two schedules. Trial participants were enrolled by age into subgroups of 18-55, 56-69 and 70-plus years, and around 150, 28 and 57 TCR-sequenced participants, respectively, were included in these subgroups. A total of just over 230 trial participants underwent TCR sequencing, of whom 200 to 220 had received two doses of AZD1222 and some 25 had received two doses of the MenACWY control vaccine. Points the paper makes about the study in general: Epitopes outside the regions mutated in the B.1.351 and B.1.1.7 variants were reportedly recognized by nearly half of the unique spike-specific TCRs. Participants were mostly white British, with more females than males. The authors suggested clonal diversity may have been underestimated. In the small 56-69-year group, the increase in depth fell short of significance, most likely because of low power. Spike-specific TCR breadth and depth rose significantly after two AZD1222 doses compared with day 0 and with MenACWY recipients. CD4 TCRs associated with the vaccine covered the entire spike protein, and the dominant responses were in regions 160-218 and 743-854. Conclusions about previously exposed vaccinees were limited because only a handful of AZD1222 recipients were SARS-CoV-2 seropositive at baseline. Because no samples from the day 14 peak response were available, repertoires could be characterized only after the peak T cell response.

As regards this clone: Its antigen remains unidentified. No per-base quality is available; no much larger clone lies one base away.

The CDR3 regions of human TCRbeta chains were analyzed by immunosequencing. The study's processing was this. Repertoire TCRs were matched against a reference library of SARS-CoV-2-specific TCRs generated with the MIRA antigen-specificity platform. Breadth meant the fraction of unique TCRs that were SARS-CoV-2-associated, whereas depth meant the fraction of total T cells that were SARS-CoV-2-associated. Using the MIRA data, each spike-specific TCR was assigned both to the spike region to which the TCR was reactive and to a CD4 or CD8 class. Log10-transformed breadth and depth values were compared by one-way ANOVA with Sidak's multiple comparisons tests. TCRdb retrieved this table from immuneACCESS and kept in-frame rearrangements only. Not all clones are present; in checked studies, unresolved V genes account for under half, and no reason is known for the remainder. That table gives V, J and clone size, and the DNA gave D and trimming. Counted in this sample were around 94,000 clones; about 88% of them appeared once. 13% of the sample comes from the top ten.

CDR1 KGHSH and CDR2 LQKENI were looked up in the germline V gene. V lost 5 bases and J lost 4 bases, and the count of bases not matched to a germline gene is 4. Including cysteine and phenylalanine, the CDR3 has 14 amino acids. The CDR3 DNA has 42 bases and is translated from base 1. According to the study, the label for this sample's time point signals: baseline before first vaccination. Vaccinee samples were obtained from the UK trials COV001 and COV002, which included a single-blind randomized controlled phase 2/3 trial of AZD1222 (ChAdOx1 nCoV-19) in healthy adults. For TCRbeta chain sequencing, PBMC samples were collected from trial participants at day 0 and at day 28 after the second dose.

The material was peripheral blood, obtained on day 0 of AZD1222 vaccination. The rearrangement joined TRBV18 to TRBJ2-3, and 9 junctional nucleotides match TRBD2. This TCR came from an adult in good health. Here is the DNA: TGTGCCAGCTCAGACCGGACTAGCGCAGATACGCAGTATTTT. This encodes CASSDRTSADTQYF.